The 9 T cell receptor beta chains given below trace back to one sample, sequenced in a study of early T cells in non-severe SARS-CoV-2 infection. TCRdb re-called the 5' RACE reads with MiXCR, one entry per CDR3 protein. The repertoire holds 50,000 to 60,000 distinct CDR3 sequences, roughly 8.4% seen once, with around 3.4% in the top ten. The sample was whole blood. Receptor source: an adult who was a healthcare worker with PCR-confirmed SARS-CoV-2 infection or an uninfected control (not recorded which).

This chain links TRBV7-9 with TRBJ2-1; 10 bases are shared with TRBD2. This CDR3 region has 19 residues. In germline, CDR1 is SEHNR, CDR2 FQNEAQ (reference sequence). V trimming: 2 bases; J trimming: 4 bases; junction bases outside the gene matches: 14. The CDR3 DNA follows: TGTGCCAGCAGCTTAACGGGGCTTGGGCTAGCGGGAGCGTACAATGAGCAGTTCTTC. Protein sequence: CASSLTGLGLAGAYNEQFF.

The chain combines TRBV3-1 with TRBJ1-5; TRBD1 matches 10 bases. Trimming removed 4 bases from V and 5 bases from J; junction bases left unmatched: 2. Germline loops: CDR1 LGHDT, CDR2 YNNKEL (reference sequence). The CDR3 totals 14 residues. The CDR3 DNA reads as TGTGCCAGCAGCCCGACAGGGGGCGATCAGCCCCAGCATTTT. Protein product: CASSPTGGDQPQHF.

CDR3 residues: CASRGALQGKRTQYF. As DNA, the CDR3 is TGTGCCAGCAGGGGGGCACTGCAAGGCAAGCGTACGCAGTATTTT. This chain connects TRBV2 to TRBJ2-3, with D possibly TRBD1 on 6 matching bases. Between the trimmed V and J ends, which lost 6 bases and 8 bases, there was a span of 21 bases. The CDR3 covers 15 residues. Germline CDR1 and CDR2: SNHLY and FYNNEI.

This sequence joins TRBV5-1 and TRBJ2-7, with D possibly being TRBD1 (9 bases). The CDR3 runs 20 residues. Between the trimmed V and J ends, which lost 4 bases and 6 bases, there was a span of 35 bases. Germline CDR1 and CDR2: SGHRS and YFSETQ. The CDR3 DNA reads as TGCGCCAGCAGCCGAATACCGGGACAGGGCGCGCGAGCGGGAGTGGGCGAGCAGTACTTC. Encoded protein: CASSRIPGQGARAGVGEQYF.

V and J are TRBV14 and TRBJ1-1; maybe TRBD1 (6 bases). This CDR3 is 14 amino acids long. Germline-derived CDR1 and CDR2 are SGHDN and FVKESK. V was pared by 4 bases and J by 3 bases, with 12 bases between. The CDR3 loop is CASSRVGGHTEAFF. The DNA of the CDR3 is TGTGCCAGCAGCCGGGTCGGGGGGCACACTGAAGCTTTCTTT. The whole variable domain, filled in from reference TRBV14 and TRBJ1-1, reads EAGVTQFPSHSVIEKGQTVTLRCDPISGHDNLYWYRRVMGKEIKFLLHFVKESKQDESGMPNNRFLAERTGGTYSTLKVQPAELEDSGVYFCASSRVGGHTEAFFGQGTRLTVV.

There are many counts of this clonotype. The gene calls are TRBV6-6 and TRBJ2-7; 7 bases match TRBD2. This CDR3 spans 16 amino acids. Germline V gene sequence: CDR1 MNHNY, CDR2 SVGAGI (reference sequence). The V gene end was trimmed by 5 bases and the J gene end by 5 bases; junction bases not matched to a gene: 15. The CDR3 nucleotides read TGTGCCAGCAGTACCGGCTTCGGACTAGGTTGGAACGAGCAGTACTTC. It translates to CASSTGFGLGWNEQYF.

This clonotype came up many times. This chain connects TRBV2 to TRBJ2-7, with TRBD2 as a possible D gene (6 bases). Trimming took 1 base from V and 3 from J, leaving 13 bases between them. Per germline, CDR1 SNHLY and CDR2 FYNNEI. CDR3 length equals 15 residues. The CDR3 DNA follows: TGTGCCAGCAGTGAAGGGTCGGGGGACGGCTACGAGCAGTACTTC. Translated, it gives CASSEGSGDGYEQYF.

There are many counts of this clonotype. The chain employs TRBV27 and TRBJ2-7; no definite D call. From germline, CDR1 is MNHEY and CDR2 SMNVEV (reference sequence). V gave up 6 bases and J gave up 3 bases, with 12 bases separating them. The CDR3 covers 13 residues. The CDR3, as DNA: TGTGCCAGCAGCCCCGGGCCATTCTACGAGCAGTACTTC. As protein: CASSPGPFYEQYF.

This clonotype was observed many times. The rearrangement uses TRBV5-1 and TRBJ1-1, with TRBD1 as a possible D gene (6 bases). CDR3 length equals 15 residues. The germline V gene encodes CDR1 SGHRS and CDR2 YFSETQ. V shed 2 bases and J shed 1 base, with 12 bases lying between them. CDR3 sequence reads: CASSLRGQSNTEAFF. The CDR3 coding sequence is TGCGCCAGCAGCTTACGCGGACAGTCGAACACTGAAGCTTTCTTT.